This TCR beta chain derives from a study of beta chain features in type 1 diabetes. The overall study: Healthy donors and patients showed comparable age, gender and cell yields.

Study-wide results and caveats: cDNA-based sequencing might over-represent cells highly expressing TCR. Diminished insertions and augmented deletions at VDJ junctions characterized type 1 diabetes patients. The naive, central memory and Treg TCRB repertoires showed an apparent similarity that was greater among patients than among healthy donors.

CDR3 size: 17 residues. Per the germline V gene, CDR1 is SGHRS and CDR2 is YFSETQ. Trimming at V came to 1 base and at J to 0 bases, leaving 7 bases not matched to a gene. The authors reverse transcribed all of the isolated RNA, so sequencing captured expressed TCRB transcripts. Clones were sequenced by immunoSEQ multiplex PCR, and TCRdb holds only the in-frame ones, with some missing. Among around 250,000 clones, 27% were seen once, and the ten largest hold roughly 4%. Regarding this clone: Its antigen is not identified.

The clonotype comes from a man aged 25-45 years in good health. Sequencing input: central memory CD4+ T cells from blood. The V call is TRBV5-1, the J call TRBJ2-3; 8 bases are a match to TRBD2. The DNA of the CDR3 is TGCGCCAGCAGCTTGTGGTTAGCGGGGACTAGCACAGATACGCAGTATTTT. Translation gives CASSLWLAGTSTDTQYF.